This T cell receptor (beta chain) was sequenced in a study of blood T cells in healthy people across ages. The donors, all healthy, were Caucasians living in Russia, aged about 6 to 90. Each sample yielded at least 6 micrograms of PBMC total RNA. Regarding the study as a whole: When set beside aged donors, long-lived donors presented more naive CD4+ cells and higher diversity. Diversity estimates from one million T cells were considered underestimates.

This CDR3 has 15 amino acids. V shed 3 bases and J shed 3 bases, with 13 bases lying between them. Germline CDR1 and CDR2: MDHEN and SYDVKM. Next came a second PCR, run for about 6 to 11 cycles, which used a sample-barcoded 5' primer along with a J-beta primer mix. TCRdb itself ran the 5' RACE reads through MiXCR, one entry per CDR3 protein. The sample includes some 730,000 distinct CDR3 sequences, about a fifth of them seen just once. Notes on this clonotype: Its matching antigen is unknown.

The receptor was isolated from a man between 65 and 80 years old in good health. The sequenced material came from blood. The chain combines TRBV28 with TRBJ2-3; weak D call: TRBD2 (6 bases). CDR3 sequence: CASSLGGIETDTQYF. The CDR3 bases are TGTGCCAGCAGTTTGGGGGGAATAGAGACAGATACGCAGTATTTT.